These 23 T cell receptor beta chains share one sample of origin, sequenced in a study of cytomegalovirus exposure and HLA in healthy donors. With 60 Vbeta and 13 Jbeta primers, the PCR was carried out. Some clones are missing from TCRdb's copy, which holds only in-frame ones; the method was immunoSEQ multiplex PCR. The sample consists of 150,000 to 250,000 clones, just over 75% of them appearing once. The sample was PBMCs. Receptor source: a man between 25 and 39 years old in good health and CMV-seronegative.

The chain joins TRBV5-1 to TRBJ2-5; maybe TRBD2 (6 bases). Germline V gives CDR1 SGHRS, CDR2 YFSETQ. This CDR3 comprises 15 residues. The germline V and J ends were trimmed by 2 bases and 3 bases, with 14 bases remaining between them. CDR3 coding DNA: TGCGCCAGCAGCTTCGGGAGTGGGGGAAAAGAGACCCAGTACTTC. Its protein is CASSFGSGGKETQYF.

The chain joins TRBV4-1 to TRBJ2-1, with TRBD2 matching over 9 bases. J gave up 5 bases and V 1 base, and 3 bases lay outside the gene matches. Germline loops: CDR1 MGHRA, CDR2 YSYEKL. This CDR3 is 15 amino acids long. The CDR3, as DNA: TGCGCCAGCAGCCAAGCGACTAGCGGAGACAATGAGCAGTTCTTC. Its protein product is CASSQATSGDNEQFF.

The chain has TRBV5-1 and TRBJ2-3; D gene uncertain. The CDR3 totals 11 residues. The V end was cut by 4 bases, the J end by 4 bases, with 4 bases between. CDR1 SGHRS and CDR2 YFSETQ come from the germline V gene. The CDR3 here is CASSEADTQYF. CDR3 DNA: TGCGCCAGCAGCGAGGCAGATACGCAGTATTTT.

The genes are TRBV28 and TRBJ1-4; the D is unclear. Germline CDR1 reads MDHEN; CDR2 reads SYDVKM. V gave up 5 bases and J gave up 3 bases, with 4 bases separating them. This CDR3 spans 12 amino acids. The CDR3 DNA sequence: TGTGCCAGCAGTGTCTCTAATGAAAAACTGTTTTTT. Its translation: CASSVSNEKLFF.

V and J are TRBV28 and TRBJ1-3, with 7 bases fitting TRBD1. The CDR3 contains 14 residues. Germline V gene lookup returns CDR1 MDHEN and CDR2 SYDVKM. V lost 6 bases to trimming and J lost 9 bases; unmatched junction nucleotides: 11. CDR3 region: CASRVQGRISTIYF. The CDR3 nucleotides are TGTGCCAGCAGGGTACAGGGGAGGATCAGCACCATATATTTT.

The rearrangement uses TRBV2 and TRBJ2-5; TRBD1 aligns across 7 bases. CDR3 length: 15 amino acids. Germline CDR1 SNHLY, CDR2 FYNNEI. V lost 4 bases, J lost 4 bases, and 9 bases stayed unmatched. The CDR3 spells CASSGGLDRAETQYF. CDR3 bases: TGTGCCAGCAGTGGAGGTCTTGACAGGGCAGAGACCCAGTACTTC.

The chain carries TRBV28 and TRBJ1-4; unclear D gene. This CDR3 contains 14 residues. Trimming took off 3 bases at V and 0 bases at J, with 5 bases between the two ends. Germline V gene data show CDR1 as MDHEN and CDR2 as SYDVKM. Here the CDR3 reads CASSFLSTNEKLFF. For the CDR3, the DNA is TGTGCCAGCAGTTTTCTCTCAACTAATGAAAAACTGTTTTTT.

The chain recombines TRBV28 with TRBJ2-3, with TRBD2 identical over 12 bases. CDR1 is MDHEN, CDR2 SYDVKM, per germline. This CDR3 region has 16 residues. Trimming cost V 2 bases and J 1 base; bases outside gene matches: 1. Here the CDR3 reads CASSLPSGRGTDTQYF. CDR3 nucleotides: TGTGCCAGCAGTTTACCTAGCGGGAGGGGCACAGATACGCAGTATTTT.

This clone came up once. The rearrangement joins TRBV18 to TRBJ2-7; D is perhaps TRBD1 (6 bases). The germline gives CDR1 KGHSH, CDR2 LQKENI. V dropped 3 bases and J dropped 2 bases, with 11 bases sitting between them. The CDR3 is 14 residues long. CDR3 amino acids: CASSPGTLTYEQYF. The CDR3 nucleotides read TGTGCCAGCTCACCCGGGACATTAACCTACGAGCAGTACTTC.

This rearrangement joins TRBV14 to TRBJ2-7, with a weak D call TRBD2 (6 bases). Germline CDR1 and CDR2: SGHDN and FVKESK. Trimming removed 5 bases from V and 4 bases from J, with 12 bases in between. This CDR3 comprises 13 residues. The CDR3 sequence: CASSGRGNYEQYF. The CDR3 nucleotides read TGTGCCAGCAGCGGACGGGGGAATTACGAGCAGTACTTC. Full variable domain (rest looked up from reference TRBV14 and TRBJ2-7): EAGVTQFPSHSVIEKGQTVTLRCDPISGHDNLYWYRRVMGKEIKFLLHFVKESKQDESGMPNNRFLAERTGGTYSTLKVQPAELEDSGVYFCASSGRGNYEQYFGPGTRLTVT.

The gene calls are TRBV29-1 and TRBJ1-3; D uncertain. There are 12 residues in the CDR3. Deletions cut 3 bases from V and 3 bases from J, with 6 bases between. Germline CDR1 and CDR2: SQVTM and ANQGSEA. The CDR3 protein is CSVDLNGNTIYF. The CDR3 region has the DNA TGCAGCGTTGATCTTAATGGAAACACCATATATTTT.

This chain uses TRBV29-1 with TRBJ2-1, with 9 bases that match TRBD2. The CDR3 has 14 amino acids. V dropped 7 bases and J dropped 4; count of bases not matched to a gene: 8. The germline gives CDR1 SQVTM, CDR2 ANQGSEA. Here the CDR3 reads CSALTSGLYNEQFF. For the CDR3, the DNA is TGCAGCGCTCTGACTAGCGGACTATACAATGAGCAGTTCTTC.

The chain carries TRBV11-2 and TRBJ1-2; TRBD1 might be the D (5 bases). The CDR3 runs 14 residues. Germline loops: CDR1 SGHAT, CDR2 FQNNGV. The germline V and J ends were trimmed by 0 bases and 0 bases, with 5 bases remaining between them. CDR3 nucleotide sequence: TGTGCCAGCAGCTTAGACAGGGCTAACTATGGCTACACCTTC. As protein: CASSLDRANYGYTF.

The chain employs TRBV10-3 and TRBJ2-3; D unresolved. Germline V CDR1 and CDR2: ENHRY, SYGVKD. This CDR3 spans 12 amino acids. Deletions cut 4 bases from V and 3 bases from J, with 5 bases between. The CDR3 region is CAISVSTDTQYF. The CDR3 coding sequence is TGTGCCATCAGTGTATCTACAGATACGCAGTATTTT.

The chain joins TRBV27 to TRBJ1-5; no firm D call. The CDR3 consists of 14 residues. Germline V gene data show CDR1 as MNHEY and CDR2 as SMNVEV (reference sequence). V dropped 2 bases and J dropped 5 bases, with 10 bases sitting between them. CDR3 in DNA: TGTGCCAGCAGTTTAGGACTAAATTATCAGCCCCAGCATTTT. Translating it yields CASSLGLNYQPQHF.

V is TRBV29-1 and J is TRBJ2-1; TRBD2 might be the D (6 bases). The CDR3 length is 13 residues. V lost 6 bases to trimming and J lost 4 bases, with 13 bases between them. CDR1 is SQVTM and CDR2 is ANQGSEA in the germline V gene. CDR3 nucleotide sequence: TGCAGCGTGCAACAGGCGGGGTACAATGAGCAGTTCTTC. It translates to CSVQQAGYNEQFF.

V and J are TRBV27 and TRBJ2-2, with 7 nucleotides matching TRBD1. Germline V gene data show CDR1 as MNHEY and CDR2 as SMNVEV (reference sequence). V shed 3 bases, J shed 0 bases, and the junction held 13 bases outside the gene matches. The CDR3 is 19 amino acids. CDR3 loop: CASSLLTGWGIPNTGELFF. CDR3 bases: TGTGCCAGCAGTTTGTTGACAGGGTGGGGGATACCGAACACCGGGGAGCTGTTTTTT.

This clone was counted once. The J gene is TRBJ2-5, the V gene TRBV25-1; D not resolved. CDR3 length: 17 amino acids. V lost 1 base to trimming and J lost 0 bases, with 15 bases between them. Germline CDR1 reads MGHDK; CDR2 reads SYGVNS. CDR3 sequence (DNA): TGTGCCAGCAGTGAATCTTTGGGCAGAATGTACCAAGAGACCCAGTACTTC. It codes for CASSESLGRMYQETQYF.

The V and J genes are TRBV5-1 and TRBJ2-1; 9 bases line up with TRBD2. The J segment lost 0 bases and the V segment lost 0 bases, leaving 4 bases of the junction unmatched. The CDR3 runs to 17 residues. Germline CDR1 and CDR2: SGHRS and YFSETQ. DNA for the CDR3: TGCGCCAGCAGCTTGGTGCTAGCGGGAAGCTCCTACAATGAGCAGTTCTTC. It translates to CASSLVLAGSSYNEQFF. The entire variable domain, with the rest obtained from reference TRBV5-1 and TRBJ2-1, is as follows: KAGVTQTPRYLIKTRGQQVTLSCSPISGHRSVSWYQQTPGQGLQFLFEYFSETQRNKGNFPGRFSGRQFSNSRSEMNVSTLELGDSALYLCASSLVLAGSSYNEQFFGPGTRLTVL.

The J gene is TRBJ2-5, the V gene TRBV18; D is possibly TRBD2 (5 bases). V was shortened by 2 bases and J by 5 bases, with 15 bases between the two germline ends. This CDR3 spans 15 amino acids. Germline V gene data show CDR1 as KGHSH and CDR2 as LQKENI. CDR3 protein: CASSPVSRALETQYF. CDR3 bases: TGTGCCAGCTCACCAGTCTCGAGGGCGTTGGAGACCCAGTACTTC.

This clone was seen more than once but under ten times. The CDR3 DNA follows: TGTGCCAGCAGCTTAGTAGGAAGCGGGAGCTCCTACGAGCAGTACTTC. Translation gives CASSLVGSGSSYEQYF. The chain joins TRBV7-2 to TRBJ2-7, with 8 bases identical to TRBD2. Germline assignment: CDR1 SGHTA and CDR2 FQGNSA. The V segment lost 1 base and the J segment 0 bases; nucleotides outside the gene matches: 5. The CDR3 is 16 residues long.

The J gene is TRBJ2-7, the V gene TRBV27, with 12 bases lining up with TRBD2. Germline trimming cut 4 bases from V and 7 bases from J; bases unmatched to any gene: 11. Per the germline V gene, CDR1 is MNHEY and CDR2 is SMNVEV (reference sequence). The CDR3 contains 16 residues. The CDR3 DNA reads TGTGCCAGCAGTTCACTTCTAGCGGGAGGGCCGGGGGAGCAGTACTTC. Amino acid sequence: CASSSLLAGGPGEQYF.

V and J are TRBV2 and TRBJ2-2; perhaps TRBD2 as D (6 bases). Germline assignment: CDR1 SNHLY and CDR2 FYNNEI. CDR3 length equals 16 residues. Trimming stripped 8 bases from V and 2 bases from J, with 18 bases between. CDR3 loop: CASPDSGDDNTGELFF. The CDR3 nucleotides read TGTGCCAGCCCCGATAGCGGAGACGATAACACCGGGGAGCTGTTTTTT. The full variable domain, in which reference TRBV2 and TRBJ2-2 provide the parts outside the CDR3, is EPEVTQTPSHQVTQMGQEVILRCVPISNHLYFYWYRQILGQKVEFLVSFYNNEISEKSEIFDDQFSVERPDGSNFTLKIRSTKLEDSAMYFCASPDSGDDNTGELFFGEGSRLTVL.